The 20 T cell receptor beta chains below all came from one sample that was sequenced in a study of CD8 T cells in Susac syndrome. The RNA input was roughly 0.45 to 1 ug, and it was reverse transcribed with random hexamers. TCRdb re-called the immunoSEQ multiplex PCR reads with MiXCR, one entry per CDR3 protein. The sample lists around 160,000 distinct CDR3 sequences, about 93% seen once, with more than 0.11% in the top ten. The sequenced sample was CD4+ T cells from PBMCs. All receptors come from a human donor in good health.

This rearrangement joins TRBV12-3 or TRBV12-4 to TRBJ1-1, with D unresolved. The CDR3 contains 12 residues. Trimming stripped 3 bases from V and 3 bases from J, with 5 bases between. CDR3 residues: CASSFGYTEAFF. For the CDR3, the DNA is TGTGCCAGCAGTTTTGGTTACACTGAAGCTTTCTTT.

The V gene is TRBV2, the J gene TRBJ1-5; D is possibly TRBD1 (5 bases). Germline values: CDR1 SNHLY, CDR2 FYNNEI. The CDR3 has 14 residues. V gave up 4 bases and J gave up 7 bases, with 14 bases separating them. The CDR3 DNA sequence: TGTGCCAGCAGTGGAAGTGGGGACGGGCAGCCCCAGCATTTT. Translated, it gives CASSGSGDGQPQHF.

This clonotype was recorded only once. V is TRBV3-1 and J is TRBJ2-3; TRBD1 is a possible D gene (5 bases). V lost 4 bases and J lost 5, with 7 bases in between. Germline lookup yields CDR1 LGHDT and CDR2 YNNKEL (reference sequence). The CDR3 has 12 residues. The CDR3 reads CASSRQLDTQYF. DNA of the CDR3: TGTGCCAGCAGCCGACAGCTAGATACGCAGTATTTT.

The CDR3 sequence is CATSRDRGGPDIQYF. DNA for the CDR3: TGTGCCACCAGCAGAGATCGTGGCGGACCGGACATTCAGTACTTC. The rearrangement links TRBV15 to TRBJ2-4; D unclear. Trimming pared 0 bases from V and 8 bases from J, leaving 14 bases between. The CDR3 extends over 15 amino acids. The germline CDR1 and CDR2 sequences are LNHNV and YYDKDF (reference sequence).

The chain employs TRBV20-1 and TRBJ2-3, with 11 nucleotides matching TRBD1. Germline V gives CDR1 DFQATT, CDR2 SNEGSKA (reference sequence). The CDR3 spans 14 residues. V was pared by 5 bases and J by 6 bases, with 7 bases of the junction left unmatched. The CDR3 DNA is TGCAGTGCTTTACGGACAGGGGGCGCGGATACGCAGTATTTT. Translation: CSALRTGGADTQYF.

This chain uses TRBV15 with TRBJ1-5; 9 nucleotides agree with TRBD1. The CDR3 has 16 residues. J was trimmed by 2 bases and V by 6 bases; bases with no gene match: 8. Germline CDR1 is LNHNV and CDR2 is YYDKDF (reference sequence). The CDR3 loop reads CATRNRTGVRNQPQHF. CDR3 nucleotide sequence: TGTGCCACCAGAAATCGGACAGGGGTCCGCAATCAGCCCCAGCATTTT.

This chain's CDR3 is CSARDSSSGNTIYF. Written as DNA, the CDR3 is TGCAGTGCACGGGACAGCTCCTCTGGAAACACCATATATTTT. This chain uses TRBV20-1 with TRBJ1-3; 7 bases fit TRBD1. From germline, CDR1 is DFQATT and CDR2 SNEGSKA (reference sequence). V was clipped by 6 bases and J by 0 bases; unmatched bases: 5. The CDR3 spans 14 residues.

The V call is TRBV20-1, the J call TRBJ1-4; the D gene is possibly TRBD1 (6 bases). The CDR3 spans 14 residues. Trimming removed 3 bases at V and 9 bases at J, with 17 bases between. Germline V lookup: CDR1 DFQATT, CDR2 SNEGSKA (reference sequence). The CDR3 region is CSASSGGGDKKLFF. The DNA of the CDR3 is TGCAGTGCTAGTTCTGGAGGGGGTGATAAAAAACTGTTTTTT.

V is TRBV18 and J is TRBJ2-5; the D gene is possibly TRBD2 (5 bases). The CDR3 loop spans 14 amino acids. The ends were cut back, 0 bases at V and 4 bases at J, with 9 bases in the middle. Germline V gives CDR1 KGHSH, CDR2 LQKENI. This CDR3 reads CASSPPVARETQYF. The CDR3 DNA follows: TGTGCCAGCTCACCACCGGTAGCGCGAGAGACCCAGTACTTC.

The V and J genes are TRBV20-1 and TRBJ2-7, with TRBD2 identical over 11 bases. Looked up from germline, CDR1 is DFQATT and CDR2 is SNEGSKA (reference sequence). The CDR3 is 16 amino acids. Trimming removed 5 bases from V and 3 bases from J; junction bases left unmatched: 12. The CDR3 sequence is CSALPVPTSGNYEQYF. As DNA, the CDR3 is TGCAGTGCTCTACCCGTCCCGACTAGCGGGAACTACGAGCAGTACTTC.

This chain uses TRBV19 with TRBJ1-2; possible D gene TRBD1, 5 bases. The germline V and J ends were trimmed by 4 bases and 2 bases, with 17 bases remaining between them. The CDR3 has 16 residues. Germline assignment: CDR1 LNHDA and CDR2 SQIVND (reference sequence). The DNA for the CDR3 is TGTGCCAGTAGTACCCTCCCAGGGAGCGAAAACTATGGCTACACCTTC. This translates into CASSTLPGSENYGYTF.

The chain combines TRBV2 with TRBJ2-3; the match to TRBD2 covers 10 bases. Germline V gene data show CDR1 as SNHLY and CDR2 as FYNNEI. V shed 6 bases and J 6 bases; nucleotides not matched to a gene: 9. The CDR3 sequence is 15 residues long. For the CDR3, the DNA is TGTGCCAGCAGCGCAACTAGCGGGGATTACGATACGCAGTATTTT. Residues: CASSATSGDYDTQYF.

The chain carries TRBV10-3 and TRBJ1-1; D remains ambiguous. This CDR3 is 11 amino acids long. Germline lookup yields CDR1 ENHRY and CDR2 SYGVKD. V dropped 6 bases and J dropped 3 bases, with 5 bases sitting between them. Here the CDR3 reads CAIREDTEAFF. The CDR3 DNA sequence: TGTGCCATCAGGGAAGACACTGAAGCTTTCTTT.

The chain employs TRBV7-3 and TRBJ2-1, with 7 bases identical to TRBD2. Per germline, CDR1 SGHTA and CDR2 FQGTGA. V lost 3 bases and J lost 0; bases outside the gene matches: 5. The CDR3 is 16 amino acids. The chain's CDR3 is CASSFSGSSSYNEQFF. DNA of the CDR3: TGTGCCAGCAGCTTTAGCGGGTCTAGCTCCTACAATGAGCAGTTCTTC. Using reference TRBV7-3 and TRBJ2-1 for the parts outside the CDR3, the full variable domain is GAGVSQTPSNKVTEKGKYVELRCDPISGHTALYWYRQSLGQGPEFLIYFQGTGAADDSGLPNDRFFAVRPEGSVSTLKIQRTERGDSAVYLCASSFSGSSSYNEQFFGPGTRLTVL.

The chain recombines TRBV6-6 with TRBJ2-3; D is perhaps TRBD2 (6 bases). Germline lookup yields CDR1 MNHNY and CDR2 SVGAGI (reference sequence). The CDR3 extends over 15 amino acids. Trimming removed 6 bases from V and 6 bases from J, with 19 bases in between. DNA of the CDR3: TGTGCCAGCAGCCGGGACTCCCACAGCTACGATACGCAGTATTTT. Translation: CASSRDSHSYDTQYF.

V usage is TRBV29-1 and J usage is TRBJ1-2; D possibly corresponds to TRBD1 (6 bases). Germline V gene lookup returns CDR1 SQVTM and CDR2 ANQGSEA. This CDR3 has 12 amino acids. V was clipped by 0 bases and J by 6 bases, with 8 bases between them. The CDR3 coding sequence is TGCAGCGTTGAAGAAAACAGGGATGGCTACACCTTC. Its translation: CSVEENRDGYTF.

This clonotype was observed a few times. The chain has TRBV29-1 and TRBJ2-1; unclear D gene. The germline gives CDR1 SQVTM, CDR2 ANQGSEA. Trimming left V 3 bases short and J 1 base short, with 7 bases between. The CDR3 contains 13 residues. The CDR3 loop reads CSVESFSYNEQFF. The CDR3 DNA reads TGCAGCGTTGAGTCTTTTTCCTACAATGAGCAGTTCTTC.

This clonotype has just a few counts. This sequence joins TRBV12-3 or TRBV12-4 and TRBJ1-1; no clear D. V gave up 6 bases and J gave up 0 bases, with 2 bases separating them. This CDR3 has 11 residues. The CDR3 DNA sequence: TGTGCCAGCAGGATGAACACTGAAGCTTTCTTT. Encoded protein: CASRMNTEAFF.

V gene TRBV18 combines with J gene TRBJ1-5; D is unclear. The germline gives CDR1 KGHSH, CDR2 LQKENI. V dropped 0 bases and J dropped 2 bases, with 11 bases sitting between them. The CDR3 runs to 16 residues. This chain's CDR3 is CASSPPVAIGNQPQHF. CDR3 sequence (DNA): TGTGCCAGCTCACCACCGGTGGCAATTGGCAATCAGCCCCAGCATTTT.

The V call is TRBV7-2, the J call TRBJ1-2; TRBD1 aligns across 7 bases. This CDR3 comprises 17 residues. In germline, CDR1 is SGHTA, CDR2 FQGNSA. With V trimmed by 5 bases and J by 4 bases, 16 bases remained unmatched. CDR3 nucleotides: TGTGCCAGCAGCCCCCGGGGACAGACCTCACATTTCTATGGCTACACCTTC. It encodes CASSPRGQTSHFYGYTF.